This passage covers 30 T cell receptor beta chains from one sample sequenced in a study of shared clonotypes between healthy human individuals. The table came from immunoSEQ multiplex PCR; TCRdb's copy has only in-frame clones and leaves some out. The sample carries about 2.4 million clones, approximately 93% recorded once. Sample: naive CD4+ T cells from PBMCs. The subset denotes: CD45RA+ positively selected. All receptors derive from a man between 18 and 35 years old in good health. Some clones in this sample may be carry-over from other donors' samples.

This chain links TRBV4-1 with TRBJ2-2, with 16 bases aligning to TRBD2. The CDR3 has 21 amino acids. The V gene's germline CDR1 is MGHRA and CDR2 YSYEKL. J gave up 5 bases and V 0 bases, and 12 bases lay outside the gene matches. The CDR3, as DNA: TGCGCCAGCAGCCAAGATCGGAAGGGACTAGCGGGAGGGCGATATACCGGGGAGCTGTTTTTT. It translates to CASSQDRKGLAGGRYTGELFF.

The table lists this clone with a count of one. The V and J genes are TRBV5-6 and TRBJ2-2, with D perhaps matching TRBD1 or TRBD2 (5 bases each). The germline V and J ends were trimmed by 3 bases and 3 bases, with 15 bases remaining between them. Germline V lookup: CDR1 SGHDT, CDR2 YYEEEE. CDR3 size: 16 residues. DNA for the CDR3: TGTGCCAGCAGCTGGCGACAGACGAGGGACACCGGGGAGCTGTTTTTT. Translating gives CASSWRQTRDTGELFF. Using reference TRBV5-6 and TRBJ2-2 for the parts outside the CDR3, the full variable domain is DAGVTQSPTHLIKTRGQQVTLRCSPKSGHDTVSWYQQALGQGPQFIFQYYEEEERQRGNFPDRFSGHQFPNYSSELNVNALLLGDSALYLCASSWRQTRDTGELFFGEGSRLTVL.

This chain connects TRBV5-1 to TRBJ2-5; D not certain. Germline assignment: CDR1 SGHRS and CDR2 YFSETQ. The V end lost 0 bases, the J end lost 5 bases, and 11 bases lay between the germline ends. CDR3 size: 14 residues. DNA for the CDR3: TGCGCCAGCAGCTTGGAGCCTAACCGGGAGACCCAGTACTTC. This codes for CASSLEPNRETQYF.

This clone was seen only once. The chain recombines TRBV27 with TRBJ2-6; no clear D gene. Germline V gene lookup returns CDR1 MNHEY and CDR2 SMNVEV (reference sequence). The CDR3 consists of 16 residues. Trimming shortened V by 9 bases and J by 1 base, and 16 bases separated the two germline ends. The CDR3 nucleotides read TGTGCCAGTAGCCCTGGCCCCCGTTCTGGGGCCAACGTCCTGACTTTC. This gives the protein CASSPGPRSGANVLTF.

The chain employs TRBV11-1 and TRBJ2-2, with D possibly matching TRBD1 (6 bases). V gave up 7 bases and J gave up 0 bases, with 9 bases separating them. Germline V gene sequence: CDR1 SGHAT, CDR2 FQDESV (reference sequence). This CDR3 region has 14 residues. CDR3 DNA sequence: TGTGCCAGCAAAGACAGGACGAACACCGGGGAGCTGTTTTTT. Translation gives CASKDRTNTGELFF.

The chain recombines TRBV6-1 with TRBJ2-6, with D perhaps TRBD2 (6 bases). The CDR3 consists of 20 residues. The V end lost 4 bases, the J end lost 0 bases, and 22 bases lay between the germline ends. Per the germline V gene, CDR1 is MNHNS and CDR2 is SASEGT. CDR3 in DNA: TGTGCCAGCAGTGGCCGGGAGCTCCACCCACAAAGCTCTGGGGCCAACGTCCTGACTTTC. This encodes CASSGRELHPQSSGANVLTF.

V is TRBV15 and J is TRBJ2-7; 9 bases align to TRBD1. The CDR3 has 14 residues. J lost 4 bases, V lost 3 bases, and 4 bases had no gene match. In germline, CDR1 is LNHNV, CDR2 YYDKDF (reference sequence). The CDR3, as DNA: TGTGCCACCAGCAGGTCCGGGACAGGGTACGAGCAGTACTTC. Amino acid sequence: CATSRSGTGYEQYF.

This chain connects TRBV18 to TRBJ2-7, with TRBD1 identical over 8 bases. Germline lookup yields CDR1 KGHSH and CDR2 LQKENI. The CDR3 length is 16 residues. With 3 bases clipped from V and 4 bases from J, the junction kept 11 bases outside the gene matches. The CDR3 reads CASSPPSGGELYEQYF. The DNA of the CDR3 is TGTGCCAGCTCACCCCCCTCAGGGGGCGAATTATACGAGCAGTACTTC.

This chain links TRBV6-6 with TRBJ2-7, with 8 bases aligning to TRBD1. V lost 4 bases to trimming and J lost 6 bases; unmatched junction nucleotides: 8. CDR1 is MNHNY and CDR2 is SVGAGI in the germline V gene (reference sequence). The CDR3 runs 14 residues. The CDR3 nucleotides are TGTGCCAGCAGTTTCGACAGGGGTGGTTCCGAGCAGTACTTC. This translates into CASSFDRGGSEQYF.

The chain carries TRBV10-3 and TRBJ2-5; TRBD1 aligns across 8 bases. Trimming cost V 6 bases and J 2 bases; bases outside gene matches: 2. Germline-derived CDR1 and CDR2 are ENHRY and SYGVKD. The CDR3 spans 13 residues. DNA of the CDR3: TGTGCCATCAGGAGGACAGGGCAAGAGACCCAGTACTTC. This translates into CAIRRTGQETQYF.

CDR3 amino acids: CASSRVGGQYF. CDR3 nucleotide sequence: TGTGCCAGCAGTCGCGTCGGGGGGCAGTACTTC. This rearrangement joins TRBV28 to TRBJ2-7; maybe TRBD2 (6 bases). This CDR3 region has 11 residues. Deletions cut 5 bases from V and 9 bases from J, with 11 bases between. Germline V CDR1 and CDR2: MDHEN, SYDVKM.

The CDR3 reads CASSSTRGTEAFF. CDR3 DNA sequence: TGTGCCAGTAGTAGTACCCGCGGCACTGAAGCTTTCTTT. The V call is TRBV19, the J call TRBJ1-1, with unresolved D. The CDR3 totals 13 residues. Trimming stripped 4 bases from V and 4 bases from J, with 10 bases between. CDR1 and CDR2 from the germline V gene are LNHDA and SQIVND (reference sequence).

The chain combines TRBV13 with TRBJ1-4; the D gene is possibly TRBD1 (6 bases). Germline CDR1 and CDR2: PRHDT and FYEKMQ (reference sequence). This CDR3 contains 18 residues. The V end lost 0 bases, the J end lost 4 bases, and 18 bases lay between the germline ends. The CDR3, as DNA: TGTGCCAGCAGCTTAGGGTCAGGGGCCACTACCAATAATGAAAAACTGTTTTTT. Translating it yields CASSLGSGATTNNEKLFF.

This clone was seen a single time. DNA for the CDR3: TGTGCCAGCAGTTTATTGGGGACACGTCTTAAACAGCCCCAGCATTTT. Residues: CASSLLGTRLKQPQHF. The V and J genes are TRBV28 and TRBJ1-5; possibly TRBD1 for D (6 bases). Trimming took 1 base from V and 7 from J, leaving 17 bases between them. Germline CDR1 and CDR2: MDHEN and SYDVKM. CDR3 size: 16 residues.

As DNA, the CDR3 is TGTGCCACCCGTGGCGGGAGGGGAAACACCGGGGAGCTGTTTTTT. Amino acids: CATRGGRGNTGELFF. V is TRBV28 and J is TRBJ2-2; 9 bases align to TRBD2. The CDR3 runs 15 residues. The germline V gene encodes CDR1 MDHEN and CDR2 SYDVKM. The J segment lost 2 bases and the V segment lost 10 bases, leaving 8 bases of the junction unmatched.

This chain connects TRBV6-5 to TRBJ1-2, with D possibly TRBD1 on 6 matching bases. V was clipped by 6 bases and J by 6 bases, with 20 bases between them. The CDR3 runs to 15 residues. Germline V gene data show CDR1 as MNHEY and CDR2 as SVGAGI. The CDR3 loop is CASRSDRKQVNGYTF. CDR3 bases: TGTGCCAGCAGAAGCGACAGGAAACAAGTTAATGGCTACACCTTC.

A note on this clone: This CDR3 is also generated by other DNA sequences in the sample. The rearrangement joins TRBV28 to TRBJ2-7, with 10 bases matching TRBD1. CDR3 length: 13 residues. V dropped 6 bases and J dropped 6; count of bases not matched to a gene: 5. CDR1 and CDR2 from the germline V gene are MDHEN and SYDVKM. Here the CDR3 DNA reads TGTGCCAGCAGCCCCGGACAGGGGGGCGAGCAGTACTTC. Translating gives CASSPGQGGEQYF.

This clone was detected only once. CDR3 nucleotide sequence: TGTGCCAGCAGTTACAGCAGGGGGGGGTTTTCGTACTTC. This codes for CASSYSRGGFSYF. V is TRBV6-5 and J is TRBJ2-7; D possibly matches TRBD1 or TRBD2 (7 bases each). The CDR3 contains 13 residues. Germline V gene sequence: CDR1 MNHEY, CDR2 SVGAGI. Deletions cut 2 bases from V and 12 bases from J, with 17 bases between.

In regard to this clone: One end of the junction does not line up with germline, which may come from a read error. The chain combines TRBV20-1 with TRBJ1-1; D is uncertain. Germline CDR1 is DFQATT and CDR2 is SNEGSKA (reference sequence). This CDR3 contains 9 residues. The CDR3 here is CTPALSNVF. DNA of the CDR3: TGCACCCCGGCACTATCTAACGTCTTT.

The CDR3 sequence is CASSYGGKQETQYF. The CDR3 bases are TGTGCCAGCAGTTACGGCGGGAAGCAAGAGACCCAGTACTTC. The J gene is TRBJ2-5, the V gene TRBV6-6; weak D call: TRBD2 (6 bases). This CDR3 region has 14 residues. Germline V CDR1 and CDR2: MNHNY, SVGAGI (reference sequence). V was pared by 2 bases and J by 2 bases, with 9 bases between.

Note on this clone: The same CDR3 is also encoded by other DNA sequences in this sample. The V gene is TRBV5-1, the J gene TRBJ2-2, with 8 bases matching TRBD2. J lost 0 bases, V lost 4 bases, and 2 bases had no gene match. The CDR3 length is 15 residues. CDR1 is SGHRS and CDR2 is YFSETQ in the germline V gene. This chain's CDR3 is CASSPGGANTGELFF. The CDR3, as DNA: TGCGCCAGCAGCCCGGGGGGGGCGAACACCGGGGAGCTGTTTTTT.

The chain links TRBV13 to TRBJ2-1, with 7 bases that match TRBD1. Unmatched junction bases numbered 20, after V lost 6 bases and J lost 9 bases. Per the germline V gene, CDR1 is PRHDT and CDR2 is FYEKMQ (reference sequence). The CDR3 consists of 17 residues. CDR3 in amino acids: CASSSVPPGGTVIEQFF. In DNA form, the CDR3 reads TGTGCCAGCAGTTCAGTTCCCCCAGGGGGTACTGTAATTGAGCAGTTCTTC.

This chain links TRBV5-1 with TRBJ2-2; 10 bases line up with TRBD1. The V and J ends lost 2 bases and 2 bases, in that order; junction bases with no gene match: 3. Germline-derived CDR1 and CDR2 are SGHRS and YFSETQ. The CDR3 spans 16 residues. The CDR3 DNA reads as TGCGCCAGCAGCTTACAGACAGGGGGCAACACCGGGGAGCTGTTTTTT. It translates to CASSLQTGGNTGELFF.

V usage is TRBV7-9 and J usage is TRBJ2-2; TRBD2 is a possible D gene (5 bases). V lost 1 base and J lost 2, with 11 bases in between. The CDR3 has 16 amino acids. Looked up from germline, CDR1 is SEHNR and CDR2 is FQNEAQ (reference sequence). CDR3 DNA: TGTGCCAGCAGCTTAGGTCTAGCCCCTAACACCGGGGAGCTGTTTTTT. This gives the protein CASSLGLAPNTGELFF.

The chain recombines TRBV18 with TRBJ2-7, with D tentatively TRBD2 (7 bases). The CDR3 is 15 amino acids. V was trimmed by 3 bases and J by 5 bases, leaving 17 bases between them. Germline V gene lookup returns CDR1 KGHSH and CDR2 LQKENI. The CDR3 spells CASSPPWQGRDEQYF. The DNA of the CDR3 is TGTGCCAGCTCACCTCCGTGGCAGGGGAGGGACGAGCAGTACTTC.

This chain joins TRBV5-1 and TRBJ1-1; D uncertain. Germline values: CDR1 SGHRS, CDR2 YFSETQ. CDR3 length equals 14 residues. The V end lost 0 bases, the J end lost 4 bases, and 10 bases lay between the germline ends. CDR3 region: CASSLENLGTEAFF. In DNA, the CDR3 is TGCGCCAGCAGCTTGGAGAATCTGGGCACTGAAGCTTTCTTT.

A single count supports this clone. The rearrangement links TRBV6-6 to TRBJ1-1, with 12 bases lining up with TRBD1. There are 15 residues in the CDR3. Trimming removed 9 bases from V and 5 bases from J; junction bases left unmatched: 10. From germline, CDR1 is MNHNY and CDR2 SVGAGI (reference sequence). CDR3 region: CASLRDRGQGTEAFF. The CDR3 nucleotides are TGTGCCAGTCTTCGGGACAGGGGGCAGGGAACTGAAGCTTTCTTT.

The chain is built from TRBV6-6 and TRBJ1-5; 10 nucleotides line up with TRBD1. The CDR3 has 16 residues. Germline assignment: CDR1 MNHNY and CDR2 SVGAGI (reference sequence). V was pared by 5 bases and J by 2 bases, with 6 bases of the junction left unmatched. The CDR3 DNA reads TGTGCCAGCAGTCGGACAGGGGGAGAAGGCAATCAGCCCCAGCATTTT. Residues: CASSRTGGEGNQPQHF.

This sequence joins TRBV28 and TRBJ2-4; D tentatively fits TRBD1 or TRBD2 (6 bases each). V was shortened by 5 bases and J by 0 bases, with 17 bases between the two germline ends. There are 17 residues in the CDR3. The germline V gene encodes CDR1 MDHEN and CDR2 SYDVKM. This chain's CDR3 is CASSPPGAGVAKNIQYF. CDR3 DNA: TGTGCCAGCAGTCCCCCGGGGGCAGGGGTAGCCAAAAACATTCAGTACTTC.

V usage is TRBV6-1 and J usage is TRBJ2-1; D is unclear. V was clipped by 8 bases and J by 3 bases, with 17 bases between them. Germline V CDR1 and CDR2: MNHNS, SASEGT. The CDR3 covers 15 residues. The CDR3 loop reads CASGRLLSFYNEQFF. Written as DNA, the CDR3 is TGTGCCAGCGGCCGGTTGTTGAGCTTCTACAATGAGCAGTTCTTC.